Listed below are T cell receptor beta chains from one sample, sequenced in a study of naive and memory T cell subsets. MiXCR, applied by TCRdb to the UMI-ligation and nested PCR reads, yields one record per CDR3 protein. The table includes 15,000 to 20,000 distinct CDR3 sequences, approximately 9.7% detected once. Sequenced material: skin, taken from a tuberculin skin test site. The receptor source for this set is an adult in good health. Both conserved end residues are part of each CDR3. A D gene is named only where the DNA matches it firmly. Not all rows give a size; the values are once, few, many and, for expanded clones, a class.

V: TRBV5-1; size: once; D: .; J: TRBJ2-7; CDR3: CASSFCCSGYEQYF; DNA: TGCGCCAGCAGCTTCTGTTGTTCAGGCTACGAGCAGTACTTC
V: TRBV6-4; size: .; D: .; J: TRBJ1-2; CDR3: CASSRGDGYGDTF; DNA: TGTGCCAGCAGCCGTGGGGACGGCTATGGCGACACCTTC
V: TRBV20-1; size: many; D: TRBD1; J: TRBJ1-6; CDR3: CSARTGGRSYNSPLHF; DNA: TGCAGTGCTAGAACAGGGGGCAGGTCCTATAATTCACCCCTCCACTTT
V: TRBV5-1; size: many; D: TRBD1; J: TRBJ2-4; CDR3: CASSPSGQEIAKNIQYF; DNA: TGCGCCAGCAGCCCCTCTGGACAGGAGATAGCCAAAAACATTCAGTACTTC
V: TRBV19; size: .; D: .; J: TRBJ2-1; CDR3: CASSISPNRRNEQFF; DNA: TGTGCCAGTAGTATTAGTCCTAACAGGAGGAATGAGCAGTTCTTC
V: TRBV20-1; size: once; D: TRBD2; J: TRBJ2-7; CDR3: CSAARRGGFPYEQYF; DNA: TGCAGTGCCGCCCGCCGCGGGGGATTCCCCTACGAGCAGTACTTC
V: TRBV18; size: few; D: .; J: TRBJ2-3; CDR3: CASSPPTTTDTQYF; DNA: TGTGCCAGCTCACCACCGACAACCACAGATACGCAGTATTTT
V: TRBV27; size: many; D: TRBD1; J: TRBJ1-5; CDR3: CASSQDRGQPQHF; DNA: TGTGCCAGCAGTCAGGACAGGGGTCAGCCCCAGCATTTT
V: TRBV13; size: .; D: TRBD1; J: TRBJ1-6; CDR3: CASSPDRVVSPLHF; DNA: TGTGCCAGCAGCCCCGACAGGGTGGTTTCACCCCTCCACTTT
V: TRBV6-2/TRBV6-3; size: many; D: TRBD1; J: TRBJ2-7; CDR3: CASRRGQVYEQYF; DNA: TGTGCCAGCAGGAGAGGACAGGTGTACGAGCAGTACTTC
V: TRBV10-2; size: medium-sized; D: .; J: TRBJ2-3; CDR3: CASSEFVASTDTQYF; DNA: TGCGCCAGCAGTGAGTTTGTAGCCAGCACAGATACGCAGTATTTT
V: TRBV4-2; size: many; D: .; J: TRBJ2-5; CDR3: CASRQGGGQETQYF; DNA: TGTGCCAGCAGGCAAGGTGGCGGACAAGAGACCCAGTACTTC
V: TRBV12-5; size: many; D: .; J: TRBJ1-2; CDR3: CASGLVQVRDIYGYTF; DNA: TGTGCTAGTGGTTTGGTACAGGTCAGGGACATCTATGGCTACACCTTC
V: TRBV29-1; size: medium-sized; D: .; J: TRBJ1-5; CDR3: CSVEEDRYQPQHF; DNA: TGCAGCGTTGAGGAGGACAGATATCAGCCCCAGCATTTT
V: TRBV27; size: many; D: .; J: TRBJ2-7; CDR3: CASSLKFPPGGYEQYF; DNA: TGTGCCAGCAGTTTAAAATTCCCCCCCGGAGGGTACGAGCAGTACTTC
V: TRBV7-7; size: .; D: TRBD2; J: TRBJ2-2; CDR3: CASSLAGANTGELFF; DNA: TGTGCTAGCAGCTTAGCGGGAGCGAACACCGGGGAGCTGTTTTTT
V: TRBV12-3/TRBV12-4; size: many; D: .; J: TRBJ1-1; CDR3: CASTSRWGRNTEAFF; DNA: TGTGCCAGCACCAGCCGATGGGGCCGGAACACTGAAGCTTTCTTT
V: TRBV29-1; size: few; D: TRBD2; J: TRBJ2-2; CDR3: CSATEATSANTGELFF; DNA: TGCAGCGCCACGGAAGCAACTAGCGCGAACACCGGGGAGCTGTTTTTT
V: TRBV28; size: .; D: .; J: TRBJ1-4; CDR3: CASSPPIRVPNEKLFF; DNA: TGTGCCAGCAGCCCCCCCATCAGGGTACCTAATGAAAAACTGTTTTTT
V: TRBV5-1; size: many; D: TRBD2; J: TRBJ2-3; CDR3: CASSLAGSGRGQDTQYF; DNA: TGCGCCAGCAGCTTGGCTGGTAGCGGGAGAGGGCAAGATACGCAGTATTTT
V: TRBV19; size: few; D: TRBD1; J: TRBJ2-3; CDR3: CASSAQGTLPTDTQYF; DNA: TGTGCCAGTAGTGCACAGGGGACGTTACCCACAGATACGCAGTATTTT
V: TRBV27; size: .; D: .; J: TRBJ2-1; CDR3: CASSYRTYNEQFF; DNA: TGTGCCAGCAGTTACCGGACCTACAATGAGCAGTTCTTC
V: TRBV13; size: .; D: .; J: TRBJ2-5; CDR3: CASSLGSGVETQYF; DNA: TGTGCCAGCAGCTTAGGCTCTGGGGTAGAGACCCAGTACTTC
V: TRBV7-8; size: few; D: .; J: TRBJ2-1; CDR3: CASSLAGPYNEQFF; DNA: TGTGCCAGCAGCTTAGCTGGGCCTTACAATGAGCAGTTCTTC
V: TRBV5-1; size: many; D: .; J: TRBJ2-1; CDR3: CASSLAGAAVNEQFF; DNA: TGCGCCAGCAGCTTGGCGGGGGCGGCCGTCAATGAGCAGTTCTTC
V: TRBV27; size: .; D: TRBD2; J: TRBJ2-1; CDR3: CASMGEGNNEQFF; DNA: TGTGCCAGCATGGGGGAGGGAAACAATGAGCAGTTCTTC
V: TRBV12-3/TRBV12-4; size: medium-sized; D: .; J: TRBJ2-3; CDR3: CASGAMDTQYF; DNA: TGTGCCAGCGGGGCTATGGATACGCAGTATTTT
V: TRBV3-1; size: many; D: TRBD2; J: TRBJ2-4; CDR3: CASRPSGGASKNIQYF; DNA: TGTGCCAGCAGACCCTCCGGGGGGGCCTCCAAAAACATTCAGTACTTC
V: TRBV28; size: few; D: .; J: TRBJ1-1; CDR3: CASSSTTGIKAFF; DNA: TGTGCCAGCAGCTCCACAACCGGGATAAAAGCTTTCTTT
V: TRBV7-9; size: many; D: .; J: TRBJ2-7; CDR3: CASSLNPHSFTADEAYEQYF; DNA: TGTGCCAGCAGCTTAAACCCACACTCCTTCACCGCGGATGAGGCCTACGAGCAGTACTTC
V: TRBV12-3/TRBV12-4; size: .; D: .; J: TRBJ2-7; CDR3: CASSPVTCPYEQYF; DNA: TGTGCCAGCAGCCCCGTAACATGTCCCTACGAGCAGTACTTC
V: TRBV28; size: many; D: .; J: TRBJ1-5; CDR3: CASSRNQPQHF; DNA: TGTGCCAGCAGTAGGAATCAGCCCCAGCATTTT
V: TRBV7-6; size: .; D: TRBD2; J: TRBJ2-1; CDR3: CASSPGLAGSRSEQFF; DNA: TGTGCCAGCAGCCCCGGACTAGCGGGATCGCGGTCTGAGCAGTTCTTC
V: TRBV2; size: many; D: .; J: TRBJ2-2; CDR3: CASSDVKPEGELFF; DNA: TGTGCCAGCAGTGATGTGAAACCAGAAGGGGAGCTGTTTTTT
V: TRBV28; size: many; D: TRBD1; J: TRBJ1-4; CDR3: CASRQGTGTLNEKLFF; DNA: TGTGCCAGCAGACAAGGGACAGGGACTTTAAATGAAAAACTGTTTTTT
V: TRBV5-4; size: .; D: TRBD2; J: TRBJ2-1; CDR3: CASRPGGSPYNEQFF; DNA: TGTGCCAGCAGACCCGGGGGGAGCCCCTACAATGAGCAGTTCTTC